This TCR beta chain was captured by sequencing in a study of siplizumab effects on memory and regulatory T cells. Broader study findings: Left unconfirmed was the suppressive function of proliferating Tregs from siplizumab cultures. Siplizumab significantly lowered the alloreactive sequences that could be traced to unstimulated CD4+ memory cells.

About this clone: Its antigen remains unknown.

Germline lookup yields CDR1 LNHNV and CDR2 YYDKDF (reference sequence). The CDR3 runs 15 residues. Trimming shortened V by 1 base and J by 4 bases, and 13 bases separated the two germline ends. Assay used: immunoSEQ multiplex PCR; TCRdb lists only in-frame clones, some missing. The sample contains around 100,000 clones, around 94% of which appear only once. The chain couples TRBV15 to TRBJ2-5; a weak D match, TRBD1 (6 bases). The sample consisted of Tregs sorted from blood. The clonotype comes from a human donor in good health. The CDR3 bases are TGTGCCACCAGCAGAGTTGGGGGCCGCGGAGAGACCCAGTACTTC. This translates into CATSRVGGRGETQYF. The whole variable domain, filled in from reference TRBV15 and TRBJ2-5, reads DAMVIQNPRYQVTQFGKPVTLSCSQTLNHNVMYWYQQKSSQAPKLLFHYYDKDFNNEADTPDNFQSRRPNTSFCFLDIRSPGLGDTAMYLCATSRVGGRGETQYFGPGTRLLVL.